The 26 T cell receptor beta chains below were found in one sample sequenced in a study of cytotoxic CD8 clonotypes in ibrutinib-treated CLL. Assay used: immunoSEQ multiplex PCR; TCRdb lists only in-frame clones, some missing. The table includes roughly 330,000 clones, about 61% detected once. The sample consisted of PBMCs, taken after 36 months of ibrutinib treatment. The receptors stem from a human donor with chronic lymphocytic leukemia.

This chain joins TRBV28 and TRBJ2-7, with D tentatively TRBD2 (7 bases). Germline CDR1 MDHEN, CDR2 SYDVKM. V was cut by 1 base and J by 3 bases, with 13 bases left in between. This CDR3 region has 15 residues. CDR3 DNA sequence: TGTGCCAGCAGTTTATCGGGGGGCTTTTACTACGAGCAGTACTTC. This translates into CASSLSGGFYYEQYF.

V and J are TRBV27 and TRBJ1-1; TRBD1 matches 7 bases. Trimming removed 5 bases from V and 8 bases from J; junction bases left unmatched: 5. The V gene's germline CDR1 is MNHEY and CDR2 SMNVEV (reference sequence). The CDR3 extends over 12 amino acids. In nucleotides, the CDR3 is TGTGCCAGCAGTCAGACAGGGTTCGAAGCTTTCTTT. Protein sequence: CASSQTGFEAFF.

This clone was picked up a small number of times. This chain uses TRBV6-5 with TRBJ1-1; D is undetermined. V lost 0 bases, J lost 1 base, and 6 bases lay in between. The CDR3 is 14 residues long. Germline-derived CDR1 and CDR2 are MNHEY and SVGAGI. The CDR3, as DNA: TGTGCCAGCAGTTACTCGGGGAGGAACACTGAAGCTTTCTTT. Protein sequence: CASSYSGRNTEAFF.

This clone was seen just once. This chain links TRBV29-1 with TRBJ1-5; D is perhaps TRBD1 (5 bases). The ends were cut back, 6 bases at V and 6 bases at J, with 15 bases in the middle. Germline values: CDR1 SQVTM, CDR2 ANQGSEA. The CDR3 has 13 residues. CDR3 in DNA: TGCAGCGTCCTTCACGGACACGGTCAGCCCCAGCATTTT. Its translation is CSVLHGHGQPQHF.

This chain uses TRBV18 with TRBJ2-7; D possibly corresponds to TRBD2 (6 bases). This CDR3 has 15 residues. Germline V gene lookup returns CDR1 KGHSH and CDR2 LQKENI. Deletions cut 1 base from V and 5 bases from J, with 15 bases between. The CDR3 sequence: CASSPRVGSGHEQYF. DNA for the CDR3: TGTGCCAGCTCACCACGGGTTGGTAGCGGCCACGAGCAGTACTTC.

The chain couples TRBV10-2 to TRBJ2-7; D remains unclear. The CDR3 has 14 amino acids. V dropped 4 bases and J dropped 5 bases, with 15 bases sitting between them. From germline, CDR1 is WSHSY and CDR2 SAAADI. In DNA, the CDR3 is TGCGCCAGCAGTGGGCGGACGGCCCTGGACGAGCAGTACTTC. Amino acids: CASSGRTALDEQYF.

The CDR3 DNA follows: TGTGCCAGCAGCTTTAGGGGTTCCATAGGCGAGCAGTACTTC. As protein: CASSFRGSIGEQYF. The chain carries TRBV7-3 and TRBJ2-7; perhaps TRBD1 as D (5 bases). From germline, CDR1 is SGHTA and CDR2 FQGTGA. The CDR3 totals 14 residues. V dropped 3 bases and J dropped 6 bases, with 15 bases sitting between them.

V usage is TRBV7-2 and J usage is TRBJ2-7; D assignment may be TRBD1 or TRBD2 (5 bases each). The length of the CDR3 is 15 residues. Trimming removed 7 bases at V and 4 bases at J, with 20 bases between. In germline, CDR1 is SGHTA, CDR2 FQGNSA. The DNA of the CDR3 is TGTGCCAGCACGTCTCGGGGCTTTCAGGGTTACGAGCAGTACTTC. It specifies CASTSRGFQGYEQYF.

Notes on this clone: A read error may produce the germline difference seen at one junction end. Other nucleotide sequences from this sample produce the same CDR3. The rearrangement links TRBV4-1 to TRBJ2-7, with TRBD2 matching 10 bases. CDR3 length equals 16 residues. Per germline, CDR1 MGHRA and CDR2 YSYEKL. The CDR3 is CASSQGPSGGAVEQYF. Here the CDR3 DNA reads TGCGCCAGCAGCCAAGGACCGAGCGGGGGGGCCGTCGAGCAGTACTTT.

V is TRBV6-1 and J is TRBJ1-2; weak D call: TRBD1 (5 bases). V shed 6 bases and J shed 0 bases, with 14 bases lying between them. Germline CDR1 is MNHNS and CDR2 is SASEGT. The CDR3 has 15 amino acids. CDR3 DNA sequence: TGTGCCAGCAGCGCTTTGACAGTTTCTAACTATGGCTACACCTTC. This encodes CASSALTVSNYGYTF.

The chain joins TRBV27 to TRBJ1-5; tentatively, D is TRBD1 (5 bases). CDR3 size: 15 residues. Germline V lookup: CDR1 MNHEY, CDR2 SMNVEV (reference sequence). The V and J ends lost 0 bases and 6 bases respectively, with 12 bases between them. CDR3 nucleotide sequence: TGTGCCAGCAGTTTATCGCGGGACCCCGTTCAGCCCCAGCATTTT. Translation: CASSLSRDPVQPQHF.

This clone appeared once. The gene calls are TRBV6-4 and TRBJ2-7; 8 nucleotides align to TRBD1. V shed 5 bases and J 2 bases; nucleotides not matched to a gene: 11. Germline assignment: CDR1 MRHNA and CDR2 SNTAGT. This CDR3 contains 16 residues. As DNA, the CDR3 is TGTGCCAGCAGTAGATGGGCCGGACAGGGAACCTACGAGCAGTACTTC. It yields the protein CASSRWAGQGTYEQYF.

The V and J genes are TRBV5-1 and TRBJ1-1; D remains unclear. V lost 4 bases and J lost 4, with 14 bases in between. CDR1 is SGHRS and CDR2 is YFSETQ in the germline V gene. This CDR3 spans 14 amino acids. The CDR3 region has the DNA TGCGCCAGCAGCCCGCGCGGAACTCGCACTGAAGCTTTCTTT. It is translated as CASSPRGTRTEAFF.

V usage is TRBV25-1 and J usage is TRBJ2-1, with unresolved D. The CDR3 totals 12 residues. The germline gives CDR1 MGHDK, CDR2 SYGVNS. V lost 4 bases and J lost 6, with 7 bases in between. In DNA form, the CDR3 reads TGTGCCAGCAGTGTCCTTTTCAATGAGCAGTTCTTC. Its protein product is CASSVLFNEQFF.

This rearrangement joins TRBV4-1 to TRBJ2-6; the D gene could be TRBD1 or TRBD2 (5 bases each). Trimming left V 4 bases short and J 0 bases short, with 19 bases between. The CDR3 totals 19 residues. Per germline, CDR1 MGHRA and CDR2 YSYEKL. This chain's CDR3 is CASSPLPGPTISGANVLTF. CDR3 bases: TGCGCCAGCAGCCCCCTACCGGGACCTACGATCTCTGGGGCCAACGTCCTGACTTTC.

The chain uses TRBV18 and TRBJ2-7, with D unresolved. This CDR3 is built from 13 residues. In germline, CDR1 is KGHSH, CDR2 LQKENI. V was shortened by 1 base and J by 3 bases, with 7 bases between the two germline ends. This CDR3 reads CASSPRVNYEQYF. CDR3 in DNA: TGTGCCAGCTCACCACGTGTCAACTACGAGCAGTACTTC. The full variable domain, completed using reference TRBV18 and TRBJ2-7, is NAGVMQNPRHLVRRRGQEARLRCSPMKGHSHVYWYRQLPEEGLKFMVYLQKENIIDESGMPKERFSAEFPKEGPSILRIQQVVRGDSAAYFCASSPRVNYEQYFGPGTRLTVT.

This clone occurred once. The J gene is TRBJ2-3, the V gene TRBV27, with D perhaps TRBD2 (5 bases). V was clipped by 3 bases and J by 0 bases, with 10 bases between them. The germline gives CDR1 MNHEY, CDR2 SMNVEV (reference sequence). The CDR3 is made up of 15 amino acids. CDR3 residues: CASSLWSGSTDTQYF. In DNA form, the CDR3 reads TGTGCCAGCAGTTTGTGGAGCGGTAGCACAGATACGCAGTATTTT.

The rearrangement joins TRBV29-1 to TRBJ2-3, with D unresolved. The CDR3 is made up of 14 amino acids. Germline V gene data show CDR1 as SQVTM and CDR2 as ANQGSEA. The V end lost 4 bases, the J end lost 0 bases, and 11 bases lay between the germline ends. Here the CDR3 reads CSVGRVPSTDTQYF. As DNA, the CDR3 is TGCAGCGTTGGTAGGGTACCTAGCACAGATACGCAGTATTTT.

The chain recombines TRBV9 with TRBJ2-7; D gene uncertain. Trimming cost V 4 bases and J 0 bases, with 11 bases left between them. The CDR3 spans 14 residues. Germline lookup yields CDR1 SGDLS and CDR2 YYNGEE. The CDR3 region is CASSKGGSSYEQYF. In DNA form, the CDR3 reads TGTGCCAGCAGCAAGGGTGGCAGCTCCTACGAGCAGTACTTC.

This clone was observed a handful of times. The rearrangement links TRBV28 to TRBJ2-7; unclear D gene. CDR1 and CDR2 from the germline V gene are MDHEN and SYDVKM. This CDR3 region has 13 residues. Trimming pared 5 bases from V and 1 base from J, leaving 9 bases between. CDR3 in amino acids: CASSNRASYEQYF. In DNA form, the CDR3 reads TGTGCCAGCAGTAACCGTGCTTCCTACGAGCAGTACTTC.

Worth noting for this clone: An end of the junction differs from the germline gene, which may be a read error. The rearrangement joins TRBV7-6 to TRBJ1-2, with D possibly matching TRBD1 (6 bases). CDR1 and CDR2 (germline): SGHVS, FNYEAQ. The CDR3 extends over 13 amino acids. For the CDR3, the DNA is TGTGCCAGCAGCTTAGGGGGGGCAGCTTCCTCCCTCTTC. This codes for CASSLGGAASSLF.

The chain employs TRBV29-1 and TRBJ1-2, with 7 nucleotides matching TRBD1. Germline V gene lookup returns CDR1 SQVTM and CDR2 ANQGSEA. The V gene end was trimmed by 4 bases and the J gene end by 0 bases; junction bases not matched to a gene: 5. There are 14 residues in the CDR3. The CDR3 is CSVGVDRANYGYTF. The CDR3 DNA reads as TGCAGCGTTGGAGTTGACAGGGCTAACTATGGCTACACCTTC.

This chain joins TRBV4-1 and TRBJ2-7, with TRBD1 matching over 7 bases. The junction had 8 bases not matched to a gene; V was cut back by 1 base and J by 2 bases. This CDR3 contains 16 residues. Germline V CDR1 and CDR2: MGHRA, YSYEKL. The CDR3 DNA is TGCGCCAGCAGCCAAGGGTGGGACAGCCTGACCTACGAGCAGTACTTC. Its translation: CASSQGWDSLTYEQYF.

This clone showed up just a few times. V is TRBV25-1 and J is TRBJ2-1, with 13 bases that match TRBD2. V trimming: 3 bases; J trimming: 9 bases; junction bases outside the gene matches: 8. Germline V gene data show CDR1 as MGHDK and CDR2 as SYGVNS. This CDR3 contains 16 residues. The CDR3 DNA sequence: TGTGCCAGCAGTGAGCGAGGACTAGCGGGGGCTCTTGAGCAGTTCTTC. Translation gives CASSERGLAGALEQFF.

This chain connects TRBV19 to TRBJ1-1, with D perhaps matching TRBD1 (6 bases). Trimming pared 1 base from V and 4 bases from J, leaving 25 bases between. The CDR3 loop spans 19 amino acids. Germline CDR1 is LNHDA and CDR2 is SQIVND (reference sequence). For the CDR3, the DNA is TGTGCCAGTAGTATAGTTGGGGCCAGGGGAAAAAAACTGGGCACTGAAGCTTTCTTT. Its translation is CASSIVGARGKKLGTEAFF.

This rearrangement joins TRBV5-1 to TRBJ2-5; D is ambiguous. Germline CDR1 and CDR2: SGHRS and YFSETQ. This CDR3 contains 13 residues. Trimming took off 2 bases at V and 5 bases at J, with 10 bases between the two ends. The CDR3 region is CASSFRHSETQYF. CDR3 in DNA: TGCGCCAGCAGCTTTCGGCATTCGGAGACCCAGTACTTC.